A single TCR beta chain is shown here with its context. In the study's own analysis: By means of reference gene primer amplification, nucleated cell counts were estimated. This table comes from immunoSEQ multiplex PCR, and its TCRdb copy is limited to in-frame clones, with some not included. That table furnishes V, J and clone size, whereas the DNA furnished D and trimming. The sample lists 200,000 to 250,000 clones; around 83% were seen once. The V gene's germline CDR1 is SNHLY and CDR2 FYNNEI. The CDR3 is made up of 16 amino acids. Losses at the gene ends were 9 bases for V and 0 bases for J; bases not matched to a gene: 2. The data belong to a study of blood T cell repertoires in COVID-19. Whole-study context: The samples span acute and convalescent COVID-19 from the United States, Italy and Spain. PBMCs, B-cell-depleted T cells, or T cells provided the cDNA or gDNA that made up the material.

The sequencing input was peripheral blood. The clonotype was recovered from a woman under 30 with acute or convalescent COVID-19. The chain recombines TRBV2 with TRBJ2-6; 13 positions agree with TRBD2. The CDR3 sequence is CARRLAGGSGANVLTF. Here the CDR3 DNA reads TGTGCCAGGAGACTAGCGGGAGGCTCTGGGGCCAACGTCCTGACTTTC.